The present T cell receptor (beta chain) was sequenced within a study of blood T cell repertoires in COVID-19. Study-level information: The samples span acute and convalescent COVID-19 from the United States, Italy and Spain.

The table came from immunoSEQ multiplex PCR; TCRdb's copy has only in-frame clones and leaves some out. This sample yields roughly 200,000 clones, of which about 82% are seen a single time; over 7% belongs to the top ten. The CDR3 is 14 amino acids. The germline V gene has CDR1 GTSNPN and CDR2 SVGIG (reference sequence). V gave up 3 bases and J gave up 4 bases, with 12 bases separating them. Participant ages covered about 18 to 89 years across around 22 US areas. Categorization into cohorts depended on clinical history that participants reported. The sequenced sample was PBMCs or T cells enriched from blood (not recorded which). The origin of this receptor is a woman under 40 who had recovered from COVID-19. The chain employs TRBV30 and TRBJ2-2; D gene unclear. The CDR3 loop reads CAWRPGSSTGELFF. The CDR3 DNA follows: TGTGCCTGGAGACCAGGAAGCAGCACCGGGGAGCTGTTTTTT.